The clone carrying this T cell receptor (beta chain) was counted once. This record comes from a study of Ad26.COV2.S vaccination and SARS-CoV-2 variants. This sample's treatment: some 20 received Ad26.COV2.S at low or high dose, single or two shots; a few received placebo; per-sample allocation not given. Vaccine and placebo recipients were sampled on day 63 after the first injection. Repertoires were generated with immunoSEQ multiplex PCR, while TCRdb's copy carries only in-frame clones and drops some. The sample includes about 400,000 clones, approximately 91% of them seen just once. The sequence derives from a person aged 18-60 years who received the Ad26.COV2.S COVID-19 vaccine or a placebo. Sequenced here: peripheral blood, sampled in a trial of Ad26.COV2.S vaccine versus placebo.

In DNA, the CDR3 is TGTGCCAGCTCACAGGGGAACCACGGGGCAGGAAAACTGTTTTTT. Translated: CASSQGNHGAGKLFF. The chain uses TRBV25-1 and TRBJ1-4; TRBD1 matches at 7 bases. Germline-derived CDR1 and CDR2 are MGHDK and SYGVNS. V was pared by 8 bases and J by 10 bases, with 16 bases of the junction left unmatched. The CDR3 runs 15 residues.